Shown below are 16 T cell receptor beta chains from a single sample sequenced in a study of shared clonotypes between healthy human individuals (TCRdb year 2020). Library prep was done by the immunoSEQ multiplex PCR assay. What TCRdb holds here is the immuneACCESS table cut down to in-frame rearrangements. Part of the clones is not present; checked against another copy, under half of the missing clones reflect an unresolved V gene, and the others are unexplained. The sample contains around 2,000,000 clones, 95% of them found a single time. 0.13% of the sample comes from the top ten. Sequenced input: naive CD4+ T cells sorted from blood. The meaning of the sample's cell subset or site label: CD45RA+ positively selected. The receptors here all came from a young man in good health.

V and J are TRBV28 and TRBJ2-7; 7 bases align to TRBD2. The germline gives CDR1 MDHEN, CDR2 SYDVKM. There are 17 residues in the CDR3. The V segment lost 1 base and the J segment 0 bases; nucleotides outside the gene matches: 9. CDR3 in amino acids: CASSLSPWGGSSYEQYF. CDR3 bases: TGTGCCAGCAGTTTATCCCCGTGGGGGGGGAGCTCCTACGAGCAGTACTTC.

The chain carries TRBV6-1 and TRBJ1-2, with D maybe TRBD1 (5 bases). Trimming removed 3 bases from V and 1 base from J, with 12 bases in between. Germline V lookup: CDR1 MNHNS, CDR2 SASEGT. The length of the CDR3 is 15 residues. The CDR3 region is CASSDGALINYGYTF. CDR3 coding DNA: TGTGCCAGCAGTGACGGGGCATTGATTAACTATGGCTACACCTTC.

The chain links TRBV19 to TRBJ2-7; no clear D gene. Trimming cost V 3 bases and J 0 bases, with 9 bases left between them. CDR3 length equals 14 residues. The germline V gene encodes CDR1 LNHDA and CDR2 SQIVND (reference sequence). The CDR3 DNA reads TGTGCCAGTAGTATTTCGGTGGGCTCCTACGAGCAGTACTTC. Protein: CASSISVGSYEQYF.

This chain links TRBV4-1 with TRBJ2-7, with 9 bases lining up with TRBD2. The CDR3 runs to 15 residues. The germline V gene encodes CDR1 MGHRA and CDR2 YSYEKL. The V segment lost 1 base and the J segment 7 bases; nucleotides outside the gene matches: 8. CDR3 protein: CASSQARRGGGEQYF. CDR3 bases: TGCGCCAGCAGCCAAGCCCGGCGGGGGGGAGGGGAGCAGTACTTC.

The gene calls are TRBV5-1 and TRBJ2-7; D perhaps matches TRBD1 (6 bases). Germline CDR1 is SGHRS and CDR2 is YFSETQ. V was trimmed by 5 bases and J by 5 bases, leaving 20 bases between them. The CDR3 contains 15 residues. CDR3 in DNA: TGCGCCAGCAGGTCCGACAGGATTGCGCTTGACGAGCAGTACTTC. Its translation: CASRSDRIALDEQYF.

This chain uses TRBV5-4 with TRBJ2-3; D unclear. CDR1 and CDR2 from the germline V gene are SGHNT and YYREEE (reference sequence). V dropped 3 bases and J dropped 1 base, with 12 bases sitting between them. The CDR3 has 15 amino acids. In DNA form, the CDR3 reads TGTGCCAGCAGCTCTGTGCCTTCGGGCACAGATACGCAGTATTTT. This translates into CASSSVPSGTDTQYF.

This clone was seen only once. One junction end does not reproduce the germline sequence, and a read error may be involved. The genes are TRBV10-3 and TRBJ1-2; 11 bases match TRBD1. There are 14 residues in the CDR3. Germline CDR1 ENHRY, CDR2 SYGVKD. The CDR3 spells CASSEGTGGYGYTF. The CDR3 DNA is TGTGCCAGCAGTGAAGGGACAGGGGGTTATGGCTACACCTTC.

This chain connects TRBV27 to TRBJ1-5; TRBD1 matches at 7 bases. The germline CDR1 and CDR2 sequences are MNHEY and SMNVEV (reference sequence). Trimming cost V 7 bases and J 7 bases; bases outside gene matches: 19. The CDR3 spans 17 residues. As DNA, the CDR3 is TGTGCCAGCATCTCTTCCCGACAGGGAGCGGGGAAGCAGCCCCAGCATTTT. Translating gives CASISSRQGAGKQPQHF.

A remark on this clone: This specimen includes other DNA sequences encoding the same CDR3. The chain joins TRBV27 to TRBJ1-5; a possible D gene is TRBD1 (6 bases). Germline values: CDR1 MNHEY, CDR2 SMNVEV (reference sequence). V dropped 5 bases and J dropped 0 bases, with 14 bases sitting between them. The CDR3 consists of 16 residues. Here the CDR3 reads CASSPDRLYSNQPQHF. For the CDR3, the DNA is TGTGCCAGCAGTCCTGACAGGCTGTATAGCAATCAGCCCCAGCATTTT.

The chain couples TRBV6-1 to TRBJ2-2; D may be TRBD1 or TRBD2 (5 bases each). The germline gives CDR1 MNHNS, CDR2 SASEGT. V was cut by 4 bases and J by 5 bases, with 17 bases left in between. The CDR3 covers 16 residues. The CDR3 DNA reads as TGTGCCAGCAGTGTGTCAACGGGGCTGCGGACCGGGGAGCTGTTTTTT. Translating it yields CASSVSTGLRTGELFF.

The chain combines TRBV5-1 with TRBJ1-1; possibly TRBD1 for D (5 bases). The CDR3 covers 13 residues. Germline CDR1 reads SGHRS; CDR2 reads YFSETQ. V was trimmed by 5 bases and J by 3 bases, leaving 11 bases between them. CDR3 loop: CASRGPDDTEAFF. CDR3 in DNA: TGCGCCAGCAGGGGACCAGACGACACTGAAGCTTTCTTT.

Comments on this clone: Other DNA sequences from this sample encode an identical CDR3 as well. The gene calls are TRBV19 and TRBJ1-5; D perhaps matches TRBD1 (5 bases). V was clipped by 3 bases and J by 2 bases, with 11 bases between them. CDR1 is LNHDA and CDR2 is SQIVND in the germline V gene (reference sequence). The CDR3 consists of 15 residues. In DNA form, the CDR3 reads TGTGCCAGTAGTATCCAGGGTGGAGGCAATCAGCCCCAGCATTTT. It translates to CASSIQGGGNQPQHF.

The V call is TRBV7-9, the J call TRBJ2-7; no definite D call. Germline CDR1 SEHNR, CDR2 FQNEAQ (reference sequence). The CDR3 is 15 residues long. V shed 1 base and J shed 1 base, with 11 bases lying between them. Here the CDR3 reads CASSLVALRSYEQYF. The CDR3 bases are TGTGCCAGCAGCTTAGTTGCTCTGAGATCCTACGAGCAGTACTTC.

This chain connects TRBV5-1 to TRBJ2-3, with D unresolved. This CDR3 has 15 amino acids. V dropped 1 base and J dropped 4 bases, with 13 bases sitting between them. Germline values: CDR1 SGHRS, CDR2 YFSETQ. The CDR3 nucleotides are TGCGCCAGCAGCTTGTCTCCTGGCCCCCCAGATACGCAGTATTTT. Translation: CASSLSPGPPDTQYF. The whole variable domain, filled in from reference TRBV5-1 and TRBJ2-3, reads KAGVTQTPRYLIKTRGQQVTLSCSPISGHRSVSWYQQTPGQGLQFLFEYFSETQRNKGNFPGRFSGRQFSNSRSEMNVSTLELGDSALYLCASSLSPGPPDTQYFGPGTRLTVL.

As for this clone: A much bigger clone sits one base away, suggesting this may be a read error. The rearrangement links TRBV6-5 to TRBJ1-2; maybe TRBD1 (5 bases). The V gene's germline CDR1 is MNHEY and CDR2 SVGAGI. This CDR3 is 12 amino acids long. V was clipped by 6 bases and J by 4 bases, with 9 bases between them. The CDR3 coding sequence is TGTGCCAGCAGCTCTGACAGCTATGGCTACACCTTC. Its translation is CASSSDSYGYTF.

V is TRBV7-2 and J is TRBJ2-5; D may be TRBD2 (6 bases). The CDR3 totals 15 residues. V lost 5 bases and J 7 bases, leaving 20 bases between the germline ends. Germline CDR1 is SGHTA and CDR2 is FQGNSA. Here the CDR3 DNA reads TGTGCCAGCAGCCGCCAATCGGGAGAGATGGGGACCCAGTACTTC. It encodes CASSRQSGEMGTQYF.